A single sample gave rise to the 13 T cell receptor beta chains below, sequenced in a study of vaccination and CD4 T cells after COVID-19. Their specific antigens are unknown. The treatment: approximately 9-day PBMC culture with coronavirus spike peptide pools or control peptides (ViraFEST assay). The Oncomine TCR Beta short-read assay was applied to DNA of cultured CD4+ T cells. TCRdb independently ran MiXCR on the PCR reads; one entry per CDR3 protein. The table shows 20,000 to 25,000 distinct CDR3 sequences, with around 50% occurring only once. Specimen: CD4+ T cells from blood, cultured in vitro. The source is a human donor who had recovered from COVID-19.

The chain uses TRBV6-1 and TRBJ1-5; 7 bases align to TRBD1. Per germline, CDR1 MNHNS and CDR2 SASEGT. The CDR3 sequence is 17 residues long. The ends lost 5 bases at V and 0 bases at J; junction bases unmatched: 10. The CDR3 DNA reads TGTGCCAGCAGTCCGATATTCGACAGGGTTAGCAATCAGCCCCAGCATTTT. This sequence encodes CASSPIFDRVSNQPQHF.

This clonotype has more than one count but fewer than ten. The CDR3 sequence is CASSYSLDIYEQYF. The CDR3 DNA reads as TGTGCCAGCAGTTACTCCCTGGACATCTACGAGCAGTACTTC. The chain links TRBV6-5 to TRBJ2-7; possibly TRBD1 for D (5 bases). The V end lost 0 bases, the J end lost 3 bases, and 9 bases lay between the germline ends. The length of the CDR3 is 14 residues. Germline CDR1 reads MNHEY; CDR2 reads SVGAGI.

In this sample, this clonotype turned up a few times. The V call is TRBV20-1, the J call TRBJ2-5; TRBD2 agrees at 15 bases. This CDR3 spans 18 amino acids. Per the germline V gene, CDR1 is DFQATT and CDR2 is SNEGSKA (reference sequence). V was pared by 4 bases and J by 5 bases, with 14 bases of the junction left unmatched. CDR3 bases: TGCAGTGCTACAAACCCAGGACTAGCGGGAGGGCCGGAGGAGACCCAGTACTTC. It codes for CSATNPGLAGGPEETQYF.

The V call is TRBV7-9, the J call TRBJ2-3; 12 bases line up with TRBD2. The germline V gene has CDR1 SEHNR and CDR2 FQNEAQ (reference sequence). Trimming cost V 4 bases and J 2 bases; bases outside gene matches: 4. This CDR3 region has 16 residues. The CDR3 loop reads CASSWTSGKFTDTQYF. CDR3 bases: TGTGCCAGCAGCTGGACTAGCGGGAAGTTCACAGATACGCAGTATTTT.

The chain has TRBV4-2 and TRBJ2-3; no firm D call. CDR1 is LGHNA, CDR2 YNFKEQ, per germline. V lost 3 bases, J lost 6 bases, and 13 bases lay in between. CDR3 length: 14 amino acids. The CDR3 coding sequence is TGTGCCAGCAGCCAGCCCCCAATCGGGGATACGCAGTATTTT. This codes for CASSQPPIGDTQYF.

This clonotype came up a few times. The chain couples TRBV9 to TRBJ1-2, with TRBD1 matching 8 bases. Germline values: CDR1 SGDLS, CDR2 YYNGEE. The CDR3 runs to 16 residues. After removal of 0 bases from V and 6 bases from J, the junction contained 10 bases not matched to a gene. Here the CDR3 DNA reads TGTGCCAGCAGCGTAGTGGTGTCAGGGGGCTTGGATGGCTACACCTTC. Encoded protein: CASSVVVSGGLDGYTF.

The chain recombines TRBV27 with TRBJ2-5; 9 bases line up with TRBD1. CDR3 length: 13 residues. CDR1 and CDR2 (germline): MNHEY, SMNVEV (reference sequence). With 5 bases clipped from V and 10 bases from J, the junction kept 8 bases outside the gene matches. Written as DNA, the CDR3 is TGTGCCAGCAGTCGGGACAGGGCCACGGTCCAGTACTTC. Translation: CASSRDRATVQYF.

The chain is built from TRBV5-1 and TRBJ2-2; TRBD1 matches 8 bases. The J segment lost 7 bases and the V segment lost 4 bases, leaving 6 bases of the junction unmatched. Germline V gives CDR1 SGHRS, CDR2 YFSETQ. The CDR3 has 14 residues. The CDR3 sequence: CASSPTGADGELFF. CDR3 nucleotide sequence: TGCGCCAGCAGCCCGACAGGGGCTGACGGGGAGCTGTTTTTT.

This chain connects TRBV27 to TRBJ2-6; D is uncertain. The V gene lost 6 bases and the J gene lost 1 base, with 7 bases spanning the gap. The CDR3 runs to 14 residues. Germline CDR1 is MNHEY and CDR2 is SMNVEV (reference sequence). CDR3 sequence (DNA): TGTGCCAGCAGCTGGGATTCTGGGGCCAACGTCCTGACTTTC. This codes for CASSWDSGANVLTF. The full variable domain, rest sourced from reference TRBV27 and TRBJ2-6, is EAQVTQNPRYLITVTGKKLTVTCSQNMNHEYMSWYRQDPGLGLRQIYYSMNVEVTDKGDVPEGYKVSRKEKRNFPLILESPSPNQTSLYFCASSWDSGANVLTFGAGSRLTVL.

This clonotype was counted between two and nine times. The V and J genes are TRBV27 and TRBJ1-5; D is unclear. Germline loops: CDR1 MNHEY, CDR2 SMNVEV (reference sequence). CDR3 length: 16 residues. Trimming removed 3 bases at V and 0 bases at J, with 12 bases between. CDR3 in amino acids: CASSFMGIPSNQPQHF. The CDR3 DNA reads TGTGCCAGCAGTTTCATGGGGATACCTAGCAATCAGCCCCAGCATTTT.

The chain joins TRBV6-4 to TRBJ1-6; TRBD1 might be the D (6 bases). Per germline, CDR1 MRHNA and CDR2 SNTAGT. This CDR3 region has 14 residues. V lost 6 bases and J 4 bases, leaving 10 bases between the germline ends. CDR3 sequence (DNA): TGTGCCAGCAGCGAGGACAGTTATAATTCACCCCTCCACTTT. This encodes CASSEDSYNSPLHF.

The CDR3 reads CASSLDSDNYEQYF. The DNA for the CDR3 is TGCGCCAGCAGCTTGGATTCGGACAACTACGAGCAGTACTTC. This chain links TRBV5-1 with TRBJ2-7, with D perhaps matching TRBD1 (5 bases). Trimming left V 0 bases short and J 3 bases short, with 10 bases between. CDR1 is SGHRS, CDR2 YFSETQ, per germline. The CDR3 contains 14 residues.

The chain is built from TRBV6-1 and TRBJ2-5; D is unresolved. V was shortened by 7 bases and J by 2 bases, with 8 bases between the two germline ends. Germline V gene lookup returns CDR1 MNHNS and CDR2 SASEGT. CDR3 length: 12 residues. The CDR3 reads CASTAIQETQYF. CDR3 bases: TGTGCCAGCACCGCAATTCAAGAGACCCAGTACTTC.